This entry lists 26 T cell receptor beta chains sequenced from one sample in a study of regulatory T cells in long-lasting Graves disease. Combining iRepertoire HTBI primers with Arm-PCR of CDR3 regions, the authors built TCR beta libraries. TCRdb itself ran the multiplex PCR reads through MiXCR, one entry per CDR3 protein. The sample includes about 300,000 distinct CDR3 sequences, 22% of them seen just once. The time point is: persistent/refractory GD, antithyroid drugs over 5 years with positive TRAb. There was RNA extracted from PBMCs, and the TCR library was made from it. The sequences come from peripheral blood mononuclear cells (PBMCs), collected when the disease was refractory, from a patient treated with antithyroid drugs. These receptors all come from a female donor with Graves disease.

In its sample, this clonotype was seen a few times. CDR3 bases: TGTGCCAGCAGCCTAGACTATTCACTGGGCGAGCAGTACTTC. It encodes CASSLDYSLGEQYF. This chain connects TRBV14 to TRBJ2-7, with D maybe TRBD2 (5 bases). CDR1 is SGHDN, CDR2 FVKESK, per germline. V was pared by 4 bases and J by 6 bases, with 16 bases between. This CDR3 has 14 amino acids.

The chain is built from TRBV20-1 and TRBJ1-1; tentative D call: TRBD1 (6 bases). The V and J ends lost 3 bases and 11 bases respectively, with 16 bases between them. Germline CDR1 reads DFQATT; CDR2 reads SNEGSKA (reference sequence). This CDR3 spans 12 amino acids. The CDR3 DNA is TGCAGTGCTAGTTCCGGTGGGGGGGCCGCTTTCTTT. This encodes CSASSGGGAAFF.

The J gene is TRBJ1-6, the V gene TRBV10-3; D not resolved. V lost 2 bases and J 13 bases, leaving 12 bases between the germline ends. The CDR3 runs to 13 residues. The germline V gene has CDR1 ENHRY and CDR2 SYGVKD. The CDR3 DNA reads TGTGCCATCAGTGAGGGCTTTCAATCGCCCCTCCACTTT. Its translation: CAISEGFQSPLHF.

This clonotype was observed at least ten times. The DNA of the CDR3 is TGTGCCAGCTCACCACCGGCGACGCCTAACCAAGAGACCCAGTACTTC. Its translation is CASSPPATPNQETQYF. This chain connects TRBV18 to TRBJ2-5; D unresolved. V gave up 0 bases and J gave up 0 bases, with 11 bases separating them. The CDR3 loop spans 16 amino acids. Germline V gene sequence: CDR1 KGHSH, CDR2 LQKENI.

This clonotype was counted only a few times. J is TRBJ1-3 and V is TRBV12-3 or TRBV12-4; 7 nucleotides align to TRBD1. The CDR3 extends over 15 amino acids. J lost 3 bases, V lost 5 bases, and 7 bases had no gene match. DNA for the CDR3: TGTGCCAGCAGTATTAGCAGGGACAGTGGAAACACCATATATTTT. Translating it yields CASSISRDSGNTIYF.

The chain links TRBV7-3 to TRBJ2-7, with D perhaps matching TRBD2 (5 bases). Germline-derived CDR1 and CDR2 are SGHTA and FQGTGA. There are 14 residues in the CDR3. V gave up 2 bases and J gave up 4 bases, with 12 bases separating them. The CDR3 spells CASSLLSGDYEQYF. The CDR3 DNA sequence: TGTGCCAGCAGCTTACTCAGCGGAGATTACGAGCAGTACTTC.

The rearrangement joins TRBV12-3 or TRBV12-4 to TRBJ2-2, with D hard to call. The CDR3 loop spans 12 amino acids. The V end lost 7 bases, the J end lost 7 bases, and 10 bases lay between the germline ends. The CDR3 loop reads CASTPMVGELFF. CDR3 nucleotides: TGTGCCAGCACCCCCATGGTCGGGGAGCTGTTTTTT.

This clonotype was detected only a few times. The chain recombines TRBV7-2 with TRBJ2-1; tentatively, D is TRBD2 (6 bases). Germline CDR1 SGHTA, CDR2 FQGNSA. The CDR3 runs to 15 residues. V was trimmed by 1 base and J by 3 bases, leaving 10 bases between them. The DNA for the CDR3 is TGTGCCAGCAGCTTAGATAGCGGTGTCTACAATGAGCAGTTCTTC. It yields the protein CASSLDSGVYNEQFF.

This clonotype has only a few counts. The CDR3 protein is CASSSIGTYNEQFF. In nucleotides, the CDR3 is TGTGCCAGCAGTTCCATCGGGACCTACAATGAGCAGTTCTTC. The chain has TRBV28 and TRBJ2-1, with D possibly matching TRBD2 (5 bases). Trimming took 4 bases from V and 2 from J, leaving 9 bases between them. The CDR3 runs 14 residues. The germline V gene encodes CDR1 MDHEN and CDR2 SYDVKM.

This clonotype has at least ten counts. This rearrangement joins TRBV6-1 to TRBJ1-5; D gene unclear. Germline CDR1 is MNHNS and CDR2 is SASEGT. V lost 5 bases and J 1 base, leaving 18 bases between the germline ends. The CDR3 is made up of 17 amino acids. The DNA for the CDR3 is TGTGCCAGCAGTCCCATGTGGCTCCTCCGCAGCAATCAGCCCCAGCATTTT. Protein product: CASSPMWLLRSNQPQHF.

This clonotype came up many times. The chain carries TRBV2 and TRBJ1-4; the D is unclear. Trimming cost V 6 bases and J 8 bases, with 16 bases left between them. The CDR3 has 14 residues. Germline-derived CDR1 and CDR2 are SNHLY and FYNNEI. The DNA of the CDR3 is TGTGCCAGCAGGCGGACCCCAATGGGGGAAAAACTGTTTTTT. Its translation is CASRRTPMGEKLFF. Filled out from reference TRBV2 and TRBJ1-4, the complete variable domain reads EPEVTQTPSHQVTQMGQEVILRCVPISNHLYFYWYRQILGQKVEFLVSFYNNEISEKSEIFDDQFSVERPDGSNFTLKIRSTKLEDSAMYFCASRRTPMGEKLFFGSGTQLSVL.

The chain uses TRBV11-2 and TRBJ2-7, with D perhaps assigned TRBD1 or TRBD2 (6 bases each). This CDR3 is 14 amino acids long. V was cut by 3 bases and J by 6 bases, with 15 bases left in between. The germline V gene has CDR1 SGHAT and CDR2 FQNNGV. The CDR3 region is CASSLTGGPSEQYF. Written as DNA, the CDR3 is TGTGCCAGCAGCTTGACAGGAGGGCCTAGCGAGCAGTACTTC.

The CDR3 spells CASSLPPFSQQYF. The CDR3 DNA reads as TGTGCCAGCAGCCTCCCCCCCTTCTCCCAGCAGTACTTC. The gene calls are TRBV7-2 and TRBJ2-7, with unresolved D. Germline-derived CDR1 and CDR2 are SGHTA and FQGNSA. The CDR3 is 13 residues long. Trimming took 5 bases from V and 8 from J, leaving 16 bases between them. The full variable domain, rest sourced from reference TRBV7-2 and TRBJ2-7, is GAGVSQSPSNKVTEKGKDVELRCDPISGHTALYWYRQSLGQGLEFLIYFQGNSAPDKSGLPSDRFSAERTGGSVSTLTIQRTQQEDSAVYLCASSLPPFSQQYFGPGTRLTVT.

The V and J genes are TRBV6-1 and TRBJ2-1; tentatively, D is TRBD1 (5 bases). CDR1 MNHNS and CDR2 SASEGT come from the germline V gene. V lost 6 bases to trimming and J lost 5 bases, with 14 bases between them. This CDR3 spans 14 amino acids. In DNA form, the CDR3 reads TGTGCCAGCAGCAGACAGTTCGTCCACAATGAGCAGTTCTTC. This translates into CASSRQFVHNEQFF.

The rearrangement links TRBV5-1 to TRBJ2-5; TRBD2 is a possible D gene (5 bases). V lost 0 bases to trimming and J lost 5 bases, with 14 bases between them. This CDR3 has 15 amino acids. Germline loops: CDR1 SGHRS, CDR2 YFSETQ. The CDR3 sequence: CASSLAGEIRETQYF. CDR3 DNA sequence: TGCGCCAGCAGCTTGGCCGGGGAAATCCGGGAGACCCAGTACTTC.

In its sample, this clonotype was seen a few times. A read error may be the cause here, since a much bigger clone is one base away. CDR3 loop: CASSLEGTGPIGELFF. DNA of the CDR3: TGTGCCAGCAGCTTGGAGGGGACAGGGCCCATCGGGGAGCTGTTTTTT. The rearrangement links TRBV5-5 to TRBJ2-2; TRBD1 agrees at 9 bases. Germline CDR1 and CDR2: SGHKS and YYEKEE (reference sequence). Trimming took 0 bases from V and 7 from J; bases not matched to a gene: 7. The length of the CDR3 is 16 residues.

In its sample, this clonotype was seen many times. This chain connects TRBV30 to TRBJ2-2, with 9 bases aligning to TRBD2. The CDR3 has 14 amino acids. Germline V gene sequence: CDR1 GTSNPN, CDR2 SVGIG (reference sequence). V shed 6 bases, J shed 2 bases, and the junction held 4 bases outside the gene matches. CDR3 sequence reads: CACLAGANTGELFF. CDR3 in DNA: TGTGCCTGTTTAGCGGGGGCCAACACCGGGGAGCTGTTTTTT.

This clonotype was seen many times. This rearrangement joins TRBV28 to TRBJ1-2, with D perhaps matching TRBD1 (5 bases). The germline gives CDR1 MDHEN, CDR2 SYDVKM. V lost 5 bases and J 7 bases, leaving 20 bases between the germline ends. The CDR3 is 15 amino acids. CDR3 sequence reads: CASSPPGTRSAGYTF. CDR3 nucleotides: TGTGCCAGCAGTCCCCCAGGGACCCGATCTGCTGGCTACACCTTC.

In its sample, this clonotype was seen a few times. J is TRBJ2-7 and V is TRBV19; 9 nucleotides align to TRBD1. Germline V CDR1 and CDR2: LNHDA, SQIVND (reference sequence). The CDR3 has 14 residues. Losses at the gene ends were 0 bases for V and 5 bases for J; bases not matched to a gene: 2. This CDR3 is CASSIDGTGNEQYF. DNA of the CDR3: TGTGCCAGTAGTATAGATGGGACAGGGAACGAGCAGTACTTC.

The CDR3 is CASSLSGALWSEQYF. CDR3 DNA: TGTGCCAGCAGCTTGTCAGGGGCATTGTGGTCCGAGCAGTACTTC. The gene calls are TRBV7-2 and TRBJ2-7; tentative D call: TRBD1 (6 bases). The germline V and J ends were trimmed by 3 bases and 6 bases, with 18 bases remaining between them. The germline V gene has CDR1 SGHTA and CDR2 FQGNSA. The CDR3 covers 15 residues. The full variable domain, with the rest looked up from reference TRBV7-2 and TRBJ2-7, is GAGVSQSPSNKVTEKGKDVELRCDPISGHTALYWYRQSLGQGLEFLIYFQGNSAPDKSGLPSDRFSAERTGGSVSTLTIQRTQQEDSAVYLCASSLSGALWSEQYFGPGTRLTVT.

The chain is built from TRBV2 and TRBJ2-1, with no clear D. Trimming cost V 6 bases and J 2 bases, with 20 bases left between them. Germline-derived CDR1 and CDR2 are SNHLY and FYNNEI. The CDR3 has 17 residues. CDR3 in DNA: TGTGCCAGCAGCCAAGAACCAACGGGCCTTACCTACAATGAGCAGTTCTTC. As protein: CASSQEPTGLTYNEQFF.

V gene TRBV12-3 or TRBV12-4 combines with J gene TRBJ2-4; D possibly corresponds to TRBD1 (6 bases). V dropped 6 bases and J dropped 6 bases, with 12 bases sitting between them. The CDR3 loop spans 13 amino acids. The CDR3: CASSQARGNIQYF. The CDR3 nucleotides read TGTGCCAGCAGCCAAGCCAGGGGAAACATTCAGTACTTC.

The V gene is TRBV6-1, the J gene TRBJ2-7, with TRBD2 matching over 7 bases. Germline V CDR1 and CDR2: MNHNS, SASEGT. Losses at the gene ends were 7 bases for V and 5 bases for J; bases not matched to a gene: 11. The CDR3 is made up of 14 amino acids. The CDR3 protein is CASKSWGGLDEQYF. Written as DNA, the CDR3 is TGTGCCAGCAAATCCTGGGGAGGGCTCGACGAGCAGTACTTC.

The rearrangement uses TRBV7-3 and TRBJ2-5; 9 positions match TRBD1. Germline-derived CDR1 and CDR2 are SGHTA and FQGTGA. The CDR3 has 15 residues. Trimming at V came to 2 bases and at J to 5 bases, leaving 6 bases not matched to a gene. The CDR3 coding sequence is TGTGCCAGCAGCTTAGGGACAGGGCCCCAGGAGACCCAGTACTTC. It yields the protein CASSLGTGPQETQYF.

This clonotype was seen a few times. The V and J genes are TRBV3-1 and TRBJ2-7, with 8 positions matching TRBD2. CDR1 is LGHDT and CDR2 is YNNKEL in the germline V gene (reference sequence). V dropped 0 bases and J dropped 3; count of bases not matched to a gene: 10. There are 17 residues in the CDR3. The CDR3 protein is CASSQDRRGSGNYEQYF. In nucleotides, the CDR3 is TGTGCCAGCAGCCAAGACCGTCGCGGTAGCGGGAACTACGAGCAGTACTTC.

This clonotype was found a few times. One end of the junction varies from germline; a read error may be responsible. V gene TRBV19 combines with J gene TRBJ1-4; D not certain. Germline V gives CDR1 LNHDA, CDR2 SQIVND (reference sequence). The CDR3 covers 14 residues. In DNA form, the CDR3 reads TGTGCCAGTAGTGGTAACAGCGCGAATGAAAAACTGGTTTTT. Residues: CASSGNSANEKLVF. The variable domain in full, with the rest retrieved from reference TRBV19 and TRBJ1-4, is DGGITQSPKYLFRKEGQNVTLSCEQNLNHDAMYWYRQDPGQGLRLIYYSQIVNDFQKGDIAEGYSVSREKKESFPLTVTSAQKNPTAFYLCASSGNSANEKLVFGSGTQLSVL.